This T cell receptor beta chain is drawn from a study of blood T cell repertoires in COVID-19. The data were produced by immunoSEQ multiplex PCR, yet TCRdb's version contains in-frame clones alone and is incomplete. The repertoire holds 140,000 or so clones, with around 90% as singletons. Per germline, CDR1 SGHTA and CDR2 FQGTGA. The V end was cut by 2 bases, the J end by 4 bases, with 16 bases between. CDR3 size: 16 residues. Sequenced sample: peripheral blood. The clonotype originates from a human donor in a cohort sampled during active COVID-19. The chain uses TRBV7-3 and TRBJ2-3, with D perhaps TRBD2 (6 bases). The CDR3 region is CASSLGGNRFSDTQYF. The CDR3 DNA reads as TGTGCCAGCAGCTTAGGCGGGAATCGTTTTTCAGATACGCAGTATTTT.